Each of the 2 T cell receptor beta chains below was sequenced from the same sample in a study of somatic mutations in cytotoxic T cells in rheumatoid arthritis. The protocol was immunoSEQ multiplex PCR, while the TCRdb copy is restricted to in-frame clones and leaves out a portion. This table has approximately 20,000 clones, around 81% appearing once. Sequences were obtained from CD8+ T cells sorted from blood. These receptors came from a man between 18 and 29 years old with rheumatoid arthritis.

Turning to this clone: An end of the junction does not agree with germline; a read error may underlie this. This specimen includes other DNA sequences encoding the same CDR3. The genes are TRBV6-6 and TRBJ1-5; the D is unclear. CDR1 is MNHNY and CDR2 is SVGAGI in the germline V gene (reference sequence). The CDR3 is made up of 15 amino acids. CDR3 residues: CASSYSGSPYQPQHF. CDR3 DNA sequence: TGTGCCAGCAGCTACTCCGGGAGCCCTTATCAGCCCCAGCATTTT.

The chain combines TRBV7-6 with TRBJ1-1; no clear D gene. CDR3 size: 13 residues. The germline V gene encodes CDR1 SGHVS and CDR2 FNYEAQ. Trimming removed 1 base at V and 4 bases at J, with 7 bases between. The CDR3 is CASSLERGTEAFF. Here the CDR3 DNA reads TGTGCCAGCAGCTTAGAGAGAGGCACTGAAGCTTTCTTT.